Listed here is a single T cell receptor (beta chain). Its antigen remains unknown. TCRdb's table, derived via immunoSEQ multiplex PCR, lists solely in-frame clones and lacks some. This sample yields some 350,000 clones, of which about nine tenths are seen a single time; over 1% belongs to the top ten. V dropped 6 bases and J dropped 2 bases, with 23 bases sitting between them. CDR3 length: 17 amino acids. Germline values: CDR1 SNHLY, CDR2 FYNNEI. The sample belongs to a study of cytomegalovirus exposure and HLA in healthy donors. Whole-study context: Both the roughly 120 validation repertoires and the 550 to 750 first-cohort repertoires used the same platform, as reported by a later analysis.

General study points: The listing of 150 or so TCR beta chains classed them as cytomegalovirus-associated. Reported results showed that the classifier diagnosed cytomegalovirus status with high specificity and sensitivity.

The material sequenced was PBMCs. The TCR comes from a woman aged 30 to 39 in good health and CMV-seropositive. This chain joins TRBV2 and TRBJ2-7, with D maybe TRBD1 (6 bases). The CDR3 DNA follows: TGTGCCAGCAGCGTTGGGGCAGGTAGGGGACAAACCTACGAGCAGTACTTC. Its translation is CASSVGAGRGQTYEQYF.